These 18 T cell receptor beta chains came from one sample sequenced in a study of patients and donors after allogeneic stem cell transplantation (dated by TCRdb to the early 2020s). Library method: RT-PCR. Sequenced on a NextSeq 550. TCRdb reprocessed the public reads (quality trimming at Q25 with fastp, clone calling with MiXCR) and kept in-frame beta chains. Entries are consolidated by CDR3 protein sequence, retaining the most common genes and DNA. The sample includes roughly 200,000 distinct CDR3 sequences, with 38% observed a single time. 11% of the sample is in the top ten clones. Sample: blood, either unsorted or a sorted T cell fraction (not recorded which). The source of these receptors is a human donor who was either an allogeneic HSCT recipient or a stem cell or donor lymphocyte infusion donor (not recorded which). It is not recorded whose cells these are; they may come from a transplant donor.

This clonotype was counted a few times. The DNA for the CDR3 is TGTGCCAGCAGCCCCAATGGGGGGTCCTATGGCTACACCTTC. Its translation: CASSPNGGSYGYTF. The chain carries TRBV6-5 and TRBJ1-2; D perhaps matches TRBD1 (5 bases). The germline CDR1 and CDR2 sequences are MNHEY and SVGAGI. The CDR3 consists of 14 residues. The V and J ends lost 6 bases and 4 bases respectively, with 15 bases between them.

The rearrangement joins TRBV7-9 to TRBJ1-1; D unclear. The CDR3 has 14 residues. With 3 bases removed from V and 0 bases from J, the gap between germline ends came to 8 bases. Per germline, CDR1 SEHNR and CDR2 FQNEAQ (reference sequence). CDR3 DNA: TGTGCCAGCAGCTTTGTACAGTTGAACACTGAAGCTTTCTTT. This codes for CASSFVQLNTEAFF.

This clonotype was seen a few times. J is TRBJ2-2 and V is TRBV12-3 or TRBV12-4; 9 bases map to TRBD1. The CDR3 loop spans 16 amino acids. With V trimmed by 4 bases and J by 1 base, 4 bases remained unmatched. CDR3 coding DNA: TGTGCCAGCAGTTCAGACAGGGGGTGGAACACCGGGGAGCTGTTTTTT. As protein: CASSSDRGWNTGELFF.

V is TRBV24-1 and J is TRBJ2-7; 7 nucleotides match TRBD1. This CDR3 has 13 amino acids. V lost 6 bases to trimming and J lost 2 bases; unmatched junction nucleotides: 3. The germline V gene encodes CDR1 KGHDR and CDR2 SFDVKD. CDR3 nucleotides: TGTGCCACCAGTCACGGGACAGCCTACGAGCAGTACTTC. This translates into CATSHGTAYEQYF.

The genes are TRBV5-1 and TRBJ1-1; 9 bases are a match to TRBD1. V dropped 4 bases and J dropped 0; count of bases not matched to a gene: 7. This CDR3 spans 16 amino acids. Germline V gives CDR1 SGHRS, CDR2 YFSETQ. In nucleotides, the CDR3 is TGCGCCAGCAGCCGGGGGACAGGGAGCATGAACACTGAAGCTTTCTTT. Protein sequence: CASSRGTGSMNTEAFF.

This chain connects TRBV20-1 to TRBJ1-5; D is unclear. The V and J ends lost 2 bases and 1 base respectively, with 3 bases between them. Germline lookup yields CDR1 DFQATT and CDR2 SNEGSKA (reference sequence). This CDR3 is 12 amino acids long. The CDR3 DNA reads as TGCAGTGCTAGACCAAGCAATCAGCCCCAGCATTTT. Residues: CSARPSNQPQHF.

The CDR3 DNA reads TGTGCCAGCAGTCCCGGGACGGCTCCGGGGAACACTGAAGCTTTCTTT. Translating it yields CASSPGTAPGNTEAFF. The chain employs TRBV28 and TRBJ1-1, with D maybe TRBD1 (5 bases). V lost 5 bases and J 1 base, leaving 17 bases between the germline ends. The CDR3 has 16 amino acids. CDR1 is MDHEN and CDR2 is SYDVKM in the germline V gene.

The chain uses TRBV12-3 or TRBV12-4 and TRBJ1-1, with D possibly being TRBD1 (5 bases). This CDR3 contains 15 residues. V was clipped by 4 bases and J by 0 bases, with 12 bases between them. CDR3: CASSSPGVMNTEAFF. DNA for the CDR3: TGTGCCAGCAGTTCGCCGGGGGTCATGAACACTGAAGCTTTCTTT.

The V gene is TRBV5-5, the J gene TRBJ1-1, with D possibly being TRBD1 (6 bases). Germline V lookup: CDR1 SGHKS, CDR2 YYEKEE (reference sequence). The CDR3 is 15 amino acids. V was cut by 5 bases and J by 0 bases, with 14 bases left in between. The CDR3: CASSLPDRVNTEAFF. CDR3 DNA: TGTGCCAGCAGTTTACCGGACAGAGTGAACACTGAAGCTTTCTTT.

This sequence joins TRBV5-1 and TRBJ1-1, with unresolved D. The CDR3 has 13 residues. Deletions cut 0 bases from V and 3 bases from J, with 6 bases between. Germline CDR1 is SGHRS and CDR2 is YFSETQ. CDR3: CASSLEADTEAFF. The CDR3, as DNA: TGCGCCAGCAGCTTGGAGGCCGACACTGAAGCTTTCTTT.

The chain has TRBV5-6 and TRBJ2-7; 7 bases match TRBD1. Per germline, CDR1 SGHDT and CDR2 YYEEEE. With V trimmed by 5 bases and J by 7 bases, 12 bases remained unmatched. The CDR3 totals 14 residues. CDR3 amino acids: CASRLLDRDGEQYF. The CDR3 bases are TGTGCCAGCAGACTCCTCGACAGGGACGGAGAGCAGTACTTC.

Concerning this clonotype itself: One end of the junction fails to match germline, which may point to a read error. The V gene is TRBV28, the J gene TRBJ1-1; 8 nucleotides match TRBD1. This CDR3 is built from 15 residues. CDR1 and CDR2 from the germline V gene are MDHEN and SYDVKM. The CDR3, as DNA: TGTGCCAGCAGCTTATTTACAGGGGGGGGCACTGAAGCTTTCTTT. It yields the protein CASSLFTGGGTEAFF. Combining the CDR3 with reference TRBV28 and TRBJ1-1 gives the whole variable domain DVKVTQSSRYLVKRTGEKVFLECVQDMDHENMFWYRQDPGLGLRLIYFSYDVKMKEKGDIPEGYSVSREKKERFSLILESASTNQTSMYLCASSLFTGGGTEAFFGQGTRLTVV.

In its sample, this clonotype was seen a few times. The chain combines TRBV15 with TRBJ2-7, with 8 bases that match TRBD2. This CDR3 contains 15 residues. The trim removed 1 base at V and 3 bases at J, leaving 5 bases unmatched. CDR1 is LNHNV, CDR2 YYDKDF, per germline (reference sequence). For the CDR3, the DNA is TGTGCCACCAGCAGAGCCCATCTAGCGGGCTACGAGCAGTACTTC. The encoded protein is CATSRAHLAGYEQYF.

V gene TRBV5-5 combines with J gene TRBJ2-3; D unresolved. From germline, CDR1 is SGHKS and CDR2 YYEKEE (reference sequence). Trimming removed 0 bases at V and 2 bases at J, with 13 bases between. This CDR3 is built from 16 residues. The CDR3 reads CASSLDGQRHTDTQYF. In DNA form, the CDR3 reads TGTGCCAGCAGCTTGGATGGCCAAAGACACACAGATACGCAGTATTTT.

V is TRBV29-1 and J is TRBJ1-1, with 7 positions matching TRBD1. Germline loops: CDR1 SQVTM, CDR2 ANQGSEA. The trim removed 4 bases at V and 1 base at J, leaving 3 bases unmatched. The length of the CDR3 is 13 residues. CDR3 bases: TGCAGCGTTGGGGAGGGGGCGAACACTGAAGCTTTCTTT. This gives the protein CSVGEGANTEAFF.

V is TRBV10-3 and J is TRBJ1-2; 12 bases align to TRBD1. The length of the CDR3 is 16 residues. The V and J ends lost 0 bases and 3 bases, in that order; junction bases with no gene match: 2. Germline V gene data show CDR1 as ENHRY and CDR2 as SYGVKD. CDR3 loop: CAISESGDRGHYGYTF. Here the CDR3 DNA reads TGTGCCATCAGTGAGTCGGGGGACAGGGGGCACTATGGCTACACCTTC.

The V call is TRBV20-1, the J call TRBJ1-1; D is perhaps TRBD1 (6 bases). CDR3 size: 13 residues. Germline CDR1 and CDR2: DFQATT and SNEGSKA (reference sequence). Trimming took 6 bases from V and 10 from J, leaving 21 bases between them. The CDR3, as DNA: TGCAGTGCGTCGCTCGGTAGGGGGGCCGGAGCTTTCTTT. Translating gives CSASLGRGAGAFF.

There are a few counts of this clonotype. This chain uses TRBV29-1 with TRBJ1-6; 7 bases are shared with TRBD1. This CDR3 has 13 amino acids. Germline V gene sequence: CDR1 SQVTM, CDR2 ANQGSEA. V was pared by 6 bases and J by 10 bases, with 9 bases of the junction left unmatched. CDR3 sequence (DNA): TGCAGCGTCGGACAGGATTTGAGATCACCCCTCCACTTT. This codes for CSVGQDLRSPLHF. The full variable domain, completed using reference TRBV29-1 and TRBJ1-6, is SAVISQKPSRDICQRGTSLTIQCQVDSQVTMMFWYRQQPGQSLTLIATANQGSEATYESGFVIDKFPISRPNLTFSTLTVSNMSPEDSSIYLCSVGQDLRSPLHFGNGTRLTVT.